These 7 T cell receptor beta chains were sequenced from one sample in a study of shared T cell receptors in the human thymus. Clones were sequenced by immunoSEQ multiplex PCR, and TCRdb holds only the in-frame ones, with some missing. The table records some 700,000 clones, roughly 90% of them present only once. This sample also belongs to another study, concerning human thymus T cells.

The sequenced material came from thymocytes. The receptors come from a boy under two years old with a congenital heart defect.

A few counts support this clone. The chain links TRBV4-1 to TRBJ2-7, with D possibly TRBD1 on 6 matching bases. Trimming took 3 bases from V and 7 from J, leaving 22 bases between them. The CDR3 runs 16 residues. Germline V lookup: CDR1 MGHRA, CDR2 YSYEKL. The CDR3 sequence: CASSQDSPRGTVEQYF. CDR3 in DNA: TGCGCCAGCAGCCAGGATTCCCCGAGGGGGACGGTGGAGCAGTACTTC.

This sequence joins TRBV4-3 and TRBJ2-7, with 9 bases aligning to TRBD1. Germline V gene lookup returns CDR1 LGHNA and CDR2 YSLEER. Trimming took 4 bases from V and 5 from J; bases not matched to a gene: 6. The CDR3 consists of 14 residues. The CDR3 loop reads CASSRTGVNNEQYF. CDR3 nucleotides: TGCGCCAGCAGCCGGACAGGGGTAAATAACGAGCAGTACTTC.

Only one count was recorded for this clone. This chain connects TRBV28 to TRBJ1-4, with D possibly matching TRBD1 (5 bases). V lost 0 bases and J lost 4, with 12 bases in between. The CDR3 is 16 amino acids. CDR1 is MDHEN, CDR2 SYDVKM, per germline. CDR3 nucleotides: TGTGCCAGCAGTTTATGGGTGGACACCAGTAATGAAAAACTGTTTTTT. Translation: CASSLWVDTSNEKLFF.

The CDR3 coding sequence is TGCAGCGTTGAAGGAACTAGCGGGAGCTACAATGAGCAGTTCTTC. The encoded protein is CSVEGTSGSYNEQFF. The chain carries TRBV29-1 and TRBJ2-1; TRBD2 aligns across 11 bases. V lost 1 base to trimming and J lost 3 bases; unmatched junction nucleotides: 2. In germline, CDR1 is SQVTM, CDR2 ANQGSEA. CDR3 length equals 15 residues.

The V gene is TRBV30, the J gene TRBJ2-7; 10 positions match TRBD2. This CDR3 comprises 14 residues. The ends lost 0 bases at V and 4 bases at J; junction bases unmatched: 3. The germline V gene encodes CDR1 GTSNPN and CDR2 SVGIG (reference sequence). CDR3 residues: CAWSVAGGWYEQYF. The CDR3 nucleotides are TGTGCCTGGAGTGTAGCGGGAGGGTGGTACGAGCAGTACTTC.

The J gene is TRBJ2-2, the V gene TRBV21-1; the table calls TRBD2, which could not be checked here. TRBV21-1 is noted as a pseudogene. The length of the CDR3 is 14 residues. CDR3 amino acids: CASTSNRNTGELFF. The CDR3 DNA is TGTGCCAGCACAAGCAACCGGAACACCGGGGAGCTGTTTTTT.

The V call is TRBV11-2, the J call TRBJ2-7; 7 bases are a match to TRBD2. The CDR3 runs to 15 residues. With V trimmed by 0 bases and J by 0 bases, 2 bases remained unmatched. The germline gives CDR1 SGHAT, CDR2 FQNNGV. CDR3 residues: CASSLDGGVSYEQYF. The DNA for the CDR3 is TGTGCCAGCAGCTTAGATGGGGGGGTCTCCTACGAGCAGTACTTC.